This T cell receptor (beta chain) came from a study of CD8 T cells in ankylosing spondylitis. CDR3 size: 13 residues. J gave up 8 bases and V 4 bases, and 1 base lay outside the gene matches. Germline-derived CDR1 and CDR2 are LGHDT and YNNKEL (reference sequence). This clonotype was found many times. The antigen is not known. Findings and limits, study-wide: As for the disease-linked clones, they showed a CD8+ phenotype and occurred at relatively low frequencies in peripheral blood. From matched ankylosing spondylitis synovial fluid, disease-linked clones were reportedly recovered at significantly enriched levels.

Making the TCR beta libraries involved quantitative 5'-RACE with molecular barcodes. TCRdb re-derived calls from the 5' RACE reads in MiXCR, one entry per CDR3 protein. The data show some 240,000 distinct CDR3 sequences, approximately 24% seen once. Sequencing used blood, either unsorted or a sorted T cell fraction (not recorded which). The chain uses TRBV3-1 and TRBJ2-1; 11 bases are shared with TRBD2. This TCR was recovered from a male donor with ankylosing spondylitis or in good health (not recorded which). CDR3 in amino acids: CASSPSGGYEQFF. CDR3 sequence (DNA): TGTGCCAGCAGCCCTAGCGGGGGGTATGAGCAGTTCTTC.